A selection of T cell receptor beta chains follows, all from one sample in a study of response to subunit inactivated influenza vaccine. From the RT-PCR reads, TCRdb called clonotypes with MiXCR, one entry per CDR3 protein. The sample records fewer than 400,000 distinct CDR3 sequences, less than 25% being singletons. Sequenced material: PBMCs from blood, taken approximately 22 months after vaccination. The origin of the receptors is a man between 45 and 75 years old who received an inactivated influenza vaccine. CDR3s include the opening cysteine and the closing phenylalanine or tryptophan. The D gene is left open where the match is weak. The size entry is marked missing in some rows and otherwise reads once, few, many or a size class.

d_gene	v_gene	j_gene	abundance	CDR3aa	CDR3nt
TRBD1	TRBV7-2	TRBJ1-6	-	CASSLDRAINSPLHF	TGTGCCAGCAGCCTGGACAGGGCCATTAATTCACCCCTCCACTTT
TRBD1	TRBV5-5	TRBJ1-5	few	CASSLRVQGRTQQPQHF	TGTGCCAGCAGCCTTAGAGTACAGGGGAGAACTCAACAGCCCCAGCATTTT
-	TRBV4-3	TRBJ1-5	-	CASSQDYGGNQPQHF	TGCGCCAGCAGCCAAGATTATGGAGGGAATCAGCCCCAGCATTTT
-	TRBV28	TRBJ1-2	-	CASSLSISVYGYTF	TGTGCCAGCAGTTTATCTATATCGGTTTATGGCTACACCTTC
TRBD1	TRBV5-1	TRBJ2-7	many	CASSYDRADEQYF	TGCGCCAGCAGCTACGACAGGGCGGACGAGCAGTACTTC
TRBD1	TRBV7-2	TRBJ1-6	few	CASSLRSGGNSPLHF	TGTGCCAGCAGCTTAAGGTCAGGGGGGAATTCACCCCTCCACTTT
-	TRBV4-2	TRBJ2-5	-	CASSQGDEGMETQYF	TGTGCCAGCAGCCAAGGGGATGAGGGAATGGAGACCCAGTACTTC
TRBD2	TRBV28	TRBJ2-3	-	CASSVTSGGRTDTQYF	TGTGCCAGCAGTGTTACCTCGGGGGGGCGCACAGATACGCAGTATTTT
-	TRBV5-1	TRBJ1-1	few	CASSTRVGGTEAFF	TGCGCCAGCAGCACCAGGGTAGGAGGCACTGAAGCTTTCTTT
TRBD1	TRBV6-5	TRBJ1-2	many	CASSFDRGPGYGYTF	TGTGCCAGCAGTTTCGACAGGGGGCCCGGCTATGGCTACACCTTC
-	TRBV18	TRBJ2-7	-	CASSPQGTVSSYEQYF	TGTGCCAGCTCACCACAAGGGACGGTGAGCTCCTACGAGCAGTACTTC
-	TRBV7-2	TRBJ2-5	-	CASSLRAGLQETQYF	TGTGCCAGCAGCTTACGGGCAGGTCTTCAGGAGACCCAGTACTTC
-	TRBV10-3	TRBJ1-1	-	CAISVGTANTEAFF	TGTGCCATCAGTGTAGGAACGGCGAACACTGAAGCTTTCTTT
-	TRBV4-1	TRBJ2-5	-	CASSQEGFEETQYF	TGCGCCAGCAGCCAAGAAGGGTTTGAGGAGACCCAGTACTTC
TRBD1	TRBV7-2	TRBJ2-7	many	CASKKDRLSYEQYF	TGTGCCAGCAAAAAGGACAGGCTCTCCTACGAGCAGTACTTC
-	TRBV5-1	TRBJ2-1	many	CASSDSQTPRQAGNEQFF	TGCGCCAGCAGCGATTCACAGACACCCAGACAAGCAGGGAATGAGCAGTTCTTC
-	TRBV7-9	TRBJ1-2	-	CASSLGAEINYGYTF	TGTGCCAGCAGCTTAGGGGCAGAAATTAACTATGGCTACACCTTC
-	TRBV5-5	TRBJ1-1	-	CASSLSLSRGDTEAFF	TGTGCCAGCAGCTTGAGTTTGTCCCGCGGGGACACTGAAGCTTTCTTT
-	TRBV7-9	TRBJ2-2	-	CATMWSANTGELFF	TGTGCCACCATGTGGAGTGCGAACACCGGGGAGCTGTTTTTT
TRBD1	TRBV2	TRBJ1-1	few	CASTLGGRAEAFF	TGTGCCAGTACGTTAGGGGGCCGCGCTGAAGCTTTCTTT
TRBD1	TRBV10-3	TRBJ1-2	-	CAISESRQGAYGYTF	TGTGCCATCAGTGAGTCGAGACAGGGGGCCTATGGCTACACCTTC
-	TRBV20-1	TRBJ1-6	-	CSARVPGDSPLHF	TGCAGTGCTAGAGTTCCGGGTGACTCACCCCTCCACTTT
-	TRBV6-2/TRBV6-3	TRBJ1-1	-	CASSYSGASYTEAFF	TGTGCCAGCAGTTACTCGGGCGCTTCTTACACTGAAGCTTTCTTT
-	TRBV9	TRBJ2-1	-	CASSGERTYNEQFF	TGTGCCAGCAGCGGGGAGAGGACCTACAATGAGCAGTTCTTC
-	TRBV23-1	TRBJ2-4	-	CASSQGLGKGKNIQYF	TGCGCCAGCAGTCAAGGCCTGGGGAAGGGCAAAAACATTCAGTACTTC
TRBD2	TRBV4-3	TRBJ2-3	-	CASSQGSGRAGIDTQYF	TGCGCCAGCAGCCAAGGTAGCGGGAGGGCTGGGATAGATACGCAGTATTTT
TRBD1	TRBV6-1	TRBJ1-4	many	CASSRDRNNEKLFF	TGTGCCAGCAGCAGGGACAGAAATAATGAAAAACTGTTTTTT
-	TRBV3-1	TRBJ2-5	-	CASSQGAPLVKETQYF	TGTGCCAGCAGCCAAGGAGCGCCGCTAGTGAAAGAGACCCAGTACTTC
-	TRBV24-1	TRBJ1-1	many	CATSESGLSNTEAFF	TGTGCCACCAGTGAGTCGGGACTCTCGAACACTGAAGCTTTCTTT
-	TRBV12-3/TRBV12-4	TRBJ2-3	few	CASSARVMDTQYF	TGTGCCAGCAGTGCCAGGGTTATGGATACGCAGTATTTT
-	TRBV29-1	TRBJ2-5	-	CSVEGTPIGETQYF	TGCAGCGTTGAGGGGACCCCCATAGGAGAGACCCAGTACTTC
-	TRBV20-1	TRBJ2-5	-	CSARRGQGKETQYF	TGCAGTGCTAGGCGGGGGCAGGGGAAGGAGACCCAGTACTTC
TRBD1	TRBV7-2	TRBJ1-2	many	CASSPRQGMLDGYTF	TGTGCCAGCAGCCCGCGACAGGGGATGTTGGATGGCTACACCTTC
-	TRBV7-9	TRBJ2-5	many	CASSPVGRETQYF	TGTGCCAGCAGCCCCGTTGGGAGGGAGACCCAGTACTTC
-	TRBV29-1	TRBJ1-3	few	CSVTQGNTIYF	TGCAGCGTGACACAGGGAAACACCATATATTTT
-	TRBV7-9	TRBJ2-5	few	CASIGPSETQYF	TGTGCCAGCATTGGCCCCAGCGAGACCCAGTACTTC
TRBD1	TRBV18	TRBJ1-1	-	CASSPPHGQGNTEAFF	TGTGCCAGCTCACCACCCCACGGACAGGGGAACACTGAAGCTTTCTTT
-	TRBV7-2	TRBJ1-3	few	CASSLVLQGNTIYF	TGTGCCAGCAGCTTAGTTCTCCAGGGAAACACCATATATTTT
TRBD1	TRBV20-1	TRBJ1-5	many	CSASGTGNQPQHF	TGCAGTGCGTCTGGGACAGGGAATCAGCCCCAGCATTTT
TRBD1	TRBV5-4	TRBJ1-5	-	CASSTGTGGRDQPQHF	TGTGCCAGCAGTACCGGGACAGGGGGCCGGGATCAGCCCCAGCATTTT
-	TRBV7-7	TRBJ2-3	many	CAISQTRSDTQYF	TGTGCCATCTCACAGACTAGATCGGATACGCAGTATTTT
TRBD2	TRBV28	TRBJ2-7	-	CASSFLAGGVAYEQYF	TGTGCCAGCAGTTTCCTAGCGGGGGGCGTCGCCTACGAGCAGTACTTC
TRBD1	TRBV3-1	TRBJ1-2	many	CASADRGAPNYGYTF	TGTGCCAGCGCGGACAGGGGCGCTCCTAACTATGGCTACACCTTC
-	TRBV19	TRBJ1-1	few	CASSPDPPDRRHTEAFF	TGTGCCAGTAGTCCCGATCCGCCCGACAGGCGGCACACTGAAGCTTTCTTT
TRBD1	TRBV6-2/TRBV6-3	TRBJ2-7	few	CASSYPTGPTSEQYF	TGTGCCAGCAGTTACCCGACAGGGCCCACTTCCGAGCAGTACTTC
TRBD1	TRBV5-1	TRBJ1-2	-	CASSSADREPYTF	TGCGCCAGCAGCTCTGCGGACAGGGAGCCCTACACCTTC